This T cell receptor beta chain was sequenced during a study of technical replicates of blood from a handful of donors. V lost 1 base, J lost 1 base, and 13 bases lay in between. The CDR3 spans 16 residues. Germline values: CDR1 MGHRA, CDR2 YSYEKL. Profiled with immunoSEQ multiplex PCR; TCRdb holds only in-frame clones, not every one. Of 85,000 to 100,000 clones listed, 95% are singletons. The gene calls are TRBV4-1 and TRBJ2-5, with D possibly matching TRBD1 (5 bases). This TCR derives from a human donor in good health. Input material: T cells isolated from PBMCs. CDR3 sequence: CASSQGPGMGQETQYF. The CDR3 DNA follows: TGCGCCAGCAGCCAAGGGCCAGGGATGGGCCAAGAGACCCAGTACTTC.